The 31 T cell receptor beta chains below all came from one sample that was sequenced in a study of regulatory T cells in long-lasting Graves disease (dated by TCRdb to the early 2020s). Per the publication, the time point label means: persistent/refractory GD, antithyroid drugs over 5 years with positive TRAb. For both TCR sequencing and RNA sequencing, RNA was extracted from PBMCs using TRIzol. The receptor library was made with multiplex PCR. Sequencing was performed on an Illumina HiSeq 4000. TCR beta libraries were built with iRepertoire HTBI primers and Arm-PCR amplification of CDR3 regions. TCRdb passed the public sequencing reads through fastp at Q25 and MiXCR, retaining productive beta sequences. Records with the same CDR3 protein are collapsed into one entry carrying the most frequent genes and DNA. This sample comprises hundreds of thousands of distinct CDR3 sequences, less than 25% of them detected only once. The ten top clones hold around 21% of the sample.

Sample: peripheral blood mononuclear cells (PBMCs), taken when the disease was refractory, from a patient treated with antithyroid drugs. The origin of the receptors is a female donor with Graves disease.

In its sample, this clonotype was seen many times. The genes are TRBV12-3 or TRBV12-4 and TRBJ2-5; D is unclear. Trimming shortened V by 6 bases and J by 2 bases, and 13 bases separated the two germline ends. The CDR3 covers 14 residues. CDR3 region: CASSAADSQETQYF. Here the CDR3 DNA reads TGTGCCAGCAGCGCTGCGGATTCTCAAGAGACCCAGTACTTC.

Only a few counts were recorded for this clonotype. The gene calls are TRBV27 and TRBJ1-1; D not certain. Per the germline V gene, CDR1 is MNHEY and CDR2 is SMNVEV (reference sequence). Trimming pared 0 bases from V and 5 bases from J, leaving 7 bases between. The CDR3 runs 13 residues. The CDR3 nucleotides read TGTGCCAGCAGTTTATCAAGGGCTACTGAAGCTTTCTTT. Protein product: CASSLSRATEAFF.

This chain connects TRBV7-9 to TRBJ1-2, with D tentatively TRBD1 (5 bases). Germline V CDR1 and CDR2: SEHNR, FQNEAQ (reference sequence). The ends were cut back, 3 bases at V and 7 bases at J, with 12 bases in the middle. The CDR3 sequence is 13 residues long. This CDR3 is CASSFSAGGGYTF. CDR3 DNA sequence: TGTGCCAGCAGCTTTTCGGCTGGGGGTGGCTACACCTTC.

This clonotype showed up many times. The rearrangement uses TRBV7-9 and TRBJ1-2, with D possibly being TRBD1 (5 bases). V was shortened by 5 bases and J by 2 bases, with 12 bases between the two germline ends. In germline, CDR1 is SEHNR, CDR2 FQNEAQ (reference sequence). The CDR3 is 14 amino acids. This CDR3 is CASSRAQGNYGYTF. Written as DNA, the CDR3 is TGTGCCAGCAGCCGAGCCCAGGGAAACTATGGCTACACCTTC.

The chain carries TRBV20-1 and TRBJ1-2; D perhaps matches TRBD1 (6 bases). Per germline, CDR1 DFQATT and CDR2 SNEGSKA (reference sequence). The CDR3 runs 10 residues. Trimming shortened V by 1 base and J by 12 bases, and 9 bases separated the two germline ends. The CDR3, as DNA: TGCAGTGCTAGAGTCGGGGGCCACACCTTC. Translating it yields CSARVGGHTF.

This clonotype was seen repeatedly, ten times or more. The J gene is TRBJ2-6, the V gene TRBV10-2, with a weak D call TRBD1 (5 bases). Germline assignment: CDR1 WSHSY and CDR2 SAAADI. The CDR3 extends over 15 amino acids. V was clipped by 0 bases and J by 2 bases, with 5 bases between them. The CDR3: CASSESGAGANVLTF. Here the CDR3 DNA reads TGCGCCAGCAGTGAGTCAGGGGCTGGGGCCAACGTCCTGACTTTC.

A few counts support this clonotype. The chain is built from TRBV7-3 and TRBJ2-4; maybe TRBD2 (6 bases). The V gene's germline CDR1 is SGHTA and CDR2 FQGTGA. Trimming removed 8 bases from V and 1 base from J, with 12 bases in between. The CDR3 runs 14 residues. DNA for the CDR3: TGTGCCAGCGTTAAGGAGGGGGCCAAAAACATTCAGTACTTC. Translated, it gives CASVKEGAKNIQYF.

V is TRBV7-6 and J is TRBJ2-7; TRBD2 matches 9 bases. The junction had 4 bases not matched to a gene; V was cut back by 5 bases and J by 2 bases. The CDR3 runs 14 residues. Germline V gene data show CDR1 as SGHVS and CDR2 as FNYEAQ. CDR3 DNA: TGTGCCAGCAGCGTCGGGACTAGCACCTACGAGCAGTACTTC. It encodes CASSVGTSTYEQYF.

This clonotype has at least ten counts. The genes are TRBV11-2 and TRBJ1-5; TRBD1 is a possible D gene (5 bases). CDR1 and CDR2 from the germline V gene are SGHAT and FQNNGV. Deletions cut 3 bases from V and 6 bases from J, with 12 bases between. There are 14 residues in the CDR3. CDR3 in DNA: TGTGCCAGCAGCTTGGCAGGGTCTGGTCAGCCCCAGCATTTT. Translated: CASSLAGSGQPQHF.

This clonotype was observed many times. CDR3 DNA: TGTGCCAGCAGTGAAACGGACAGCGGGAGCCCCTACGAGCAGTACTTC. Its protein product is CASSETDSGSPYEQYF. The V gene is TRBV2, the J gene TRBJ2-7; 8 bases fit TRBD2. CDR3 size: 16 residues. From germline, CDR1 is SNHLY and CDR2 FYNNEI. The trim removed 2 bases at V and 2 bases at J, leaving 8 bases unmatched.

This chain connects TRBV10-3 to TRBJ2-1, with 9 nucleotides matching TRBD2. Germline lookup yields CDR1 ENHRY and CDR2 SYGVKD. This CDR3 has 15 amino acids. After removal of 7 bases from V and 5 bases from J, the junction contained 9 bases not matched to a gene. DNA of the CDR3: TGTGCCATCAAGGATAGCGGGAGAGTGAACAATGAGCAGTTCTTC. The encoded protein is CAIKDSGRVNNEQFF.

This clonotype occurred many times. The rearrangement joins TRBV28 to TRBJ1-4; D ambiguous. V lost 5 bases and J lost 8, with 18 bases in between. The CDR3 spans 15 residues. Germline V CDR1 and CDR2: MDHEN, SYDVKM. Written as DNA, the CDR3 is TGTGCCAGCAGTGCCTGGGAGGGCGCGGGGGAAAAACTGTTTTTT. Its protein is CASSAWEGAGEKLFF.

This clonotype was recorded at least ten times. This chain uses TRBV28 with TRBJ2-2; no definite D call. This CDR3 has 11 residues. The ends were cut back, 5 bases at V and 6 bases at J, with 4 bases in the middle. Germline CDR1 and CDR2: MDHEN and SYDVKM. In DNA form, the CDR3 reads TGTGCCAGCAGTCCCCCCGGGGAGCTGTTTTTT. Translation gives CASSPPGELFF.

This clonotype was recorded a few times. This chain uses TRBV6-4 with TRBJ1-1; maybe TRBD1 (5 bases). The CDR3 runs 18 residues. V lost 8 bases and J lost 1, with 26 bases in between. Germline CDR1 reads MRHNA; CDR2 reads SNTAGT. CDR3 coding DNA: TGTGCCAGCTATGAGCCCCCCACGATGGGACTTTGGAACACTGAAGCTTTCTTT. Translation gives CASYEPPTMGLWNTEAFF.

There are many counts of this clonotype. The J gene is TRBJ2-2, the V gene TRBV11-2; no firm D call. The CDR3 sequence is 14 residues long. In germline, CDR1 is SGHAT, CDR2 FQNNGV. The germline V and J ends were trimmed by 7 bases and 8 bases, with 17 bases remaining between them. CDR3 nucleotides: TGTGCCAGCAACCTGGGCCACTACGGTGGGGAGCTGTTTTTT. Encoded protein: CASNLGHYGGELFF.

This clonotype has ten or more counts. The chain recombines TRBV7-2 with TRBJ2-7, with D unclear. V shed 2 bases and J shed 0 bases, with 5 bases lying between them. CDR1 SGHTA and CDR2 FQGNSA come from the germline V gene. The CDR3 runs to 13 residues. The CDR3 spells CASSLPDSYEQYF. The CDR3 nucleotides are TGTGCCAGCAGCTTACCAGACTCCTACGAGCAGTACTTC.

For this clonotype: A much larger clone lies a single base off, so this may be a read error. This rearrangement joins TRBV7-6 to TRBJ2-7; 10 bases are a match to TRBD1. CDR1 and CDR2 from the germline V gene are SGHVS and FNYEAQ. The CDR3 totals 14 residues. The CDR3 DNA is TGTGCCGGCAGCTACCGGGACAGGGGTTACGAGCAGTACTTC. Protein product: CAGSYRDRGYEQYF.

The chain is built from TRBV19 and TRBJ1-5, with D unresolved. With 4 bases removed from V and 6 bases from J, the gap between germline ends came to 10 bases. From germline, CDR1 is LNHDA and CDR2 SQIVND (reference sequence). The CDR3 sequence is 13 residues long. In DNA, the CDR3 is TGTGCCAGTAGTAGGGCGATCGCTCAGCCCCAGCATTTT. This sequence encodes CASSRAIAQPQHF.

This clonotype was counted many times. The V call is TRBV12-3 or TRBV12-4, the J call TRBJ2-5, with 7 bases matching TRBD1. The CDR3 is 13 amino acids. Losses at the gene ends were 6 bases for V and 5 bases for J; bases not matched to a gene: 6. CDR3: CASSQGVGETQYF. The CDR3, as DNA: TGTGCCAGCAGCCAGGGGGTAGGGGAGACCCAGTACTTC.

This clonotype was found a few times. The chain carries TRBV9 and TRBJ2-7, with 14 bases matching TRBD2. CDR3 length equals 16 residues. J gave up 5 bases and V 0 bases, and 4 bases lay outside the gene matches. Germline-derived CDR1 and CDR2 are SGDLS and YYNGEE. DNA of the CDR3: TGTGCCAGCAGCGTAGAGTCGGGACTAGCGGGAGACGAGCAGTACTTC. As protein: CASSVESGLAGDEQYF.

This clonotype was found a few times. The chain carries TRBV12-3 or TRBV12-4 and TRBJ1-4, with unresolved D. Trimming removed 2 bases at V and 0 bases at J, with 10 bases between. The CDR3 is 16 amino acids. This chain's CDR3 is CASSLMVQTTNEKLFF. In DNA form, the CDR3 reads TGTGCCAGCAGTTTAATGGTACAGACAACTAATGAAAAACTGTTTTTT.

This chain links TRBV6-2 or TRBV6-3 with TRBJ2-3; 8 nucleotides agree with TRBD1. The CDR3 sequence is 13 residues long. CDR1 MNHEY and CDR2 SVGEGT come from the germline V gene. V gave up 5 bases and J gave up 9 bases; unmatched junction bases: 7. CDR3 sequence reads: CASSDIDRGTQYF. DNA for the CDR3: TGTGCCAGCAGTGACATAGACAGGGGAACGCAGTATTTT.

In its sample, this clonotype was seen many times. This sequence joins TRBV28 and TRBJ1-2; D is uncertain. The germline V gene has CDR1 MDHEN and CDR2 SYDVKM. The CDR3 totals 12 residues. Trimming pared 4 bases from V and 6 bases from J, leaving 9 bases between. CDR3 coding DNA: TGTGCCAGCAGTTGGGAACGGAATGGCTACACCTTC. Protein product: CASSWERNGYTF.

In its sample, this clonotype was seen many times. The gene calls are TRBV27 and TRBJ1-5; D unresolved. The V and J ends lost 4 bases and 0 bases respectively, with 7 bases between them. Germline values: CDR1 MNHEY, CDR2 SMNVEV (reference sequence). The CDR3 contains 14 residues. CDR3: CASSYGFSNQPQHF. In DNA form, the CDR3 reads TGTGCCAGCAGTTACGGTTTTAGCAATCAGCCCCAGCATTTT.

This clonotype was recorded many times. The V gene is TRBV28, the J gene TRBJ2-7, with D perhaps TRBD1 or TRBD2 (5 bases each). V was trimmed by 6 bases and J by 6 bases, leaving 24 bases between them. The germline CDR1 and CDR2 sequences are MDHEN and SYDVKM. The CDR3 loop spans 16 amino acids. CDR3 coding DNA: TGTGCCAGCAGCCGAAGTTGGGGGAGAATTCCGGGCGAGCAGTACTTC. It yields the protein CASSRSWGRIPGEQYF.

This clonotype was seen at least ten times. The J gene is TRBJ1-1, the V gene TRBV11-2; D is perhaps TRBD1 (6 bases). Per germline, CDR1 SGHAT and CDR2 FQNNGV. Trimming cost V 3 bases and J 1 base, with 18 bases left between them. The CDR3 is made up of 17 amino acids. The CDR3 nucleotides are TGTGCCAGCAGCTTGGGACACCAATCCTATACGAACACTGAAGCTTTCTTT. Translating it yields CASSLGHQSYTNTEAFF.

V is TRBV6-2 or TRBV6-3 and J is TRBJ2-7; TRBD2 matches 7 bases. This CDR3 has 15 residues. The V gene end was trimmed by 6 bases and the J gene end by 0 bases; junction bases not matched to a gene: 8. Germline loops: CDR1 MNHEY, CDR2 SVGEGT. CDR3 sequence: CASSLLAPNSYEQYF. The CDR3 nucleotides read TGTGCCAGCAGCCTACTAGCGCCGAACTCCTACGAGCAGTACTTC.

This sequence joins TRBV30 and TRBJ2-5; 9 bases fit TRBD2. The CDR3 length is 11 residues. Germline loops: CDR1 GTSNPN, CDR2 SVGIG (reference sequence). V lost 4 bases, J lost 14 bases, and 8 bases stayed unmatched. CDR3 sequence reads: CAWTGTSQLYF. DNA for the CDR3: TGTGCCTGGACCGGGACTAGCCAGCTCTACTTC.

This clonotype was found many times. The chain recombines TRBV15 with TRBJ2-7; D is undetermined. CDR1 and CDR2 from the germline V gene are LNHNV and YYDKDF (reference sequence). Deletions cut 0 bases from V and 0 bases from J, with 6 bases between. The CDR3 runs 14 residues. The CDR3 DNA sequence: TGTGCCACCAGCAGAGATGCCAGCTCCTACGAGCAGTACTTC. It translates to CATSRDASSYEQYF. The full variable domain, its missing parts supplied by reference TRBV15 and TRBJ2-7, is DAMVIQNPRYQVTQFGKPVTLSCSQTLNHNVMYWYQQKSSQAPKLLFHYYDKDFNNEADTPDNFQSRRPNTSFCFLDIRSPGLGDTAMYLCATSRDASSYEQYFGPGTRLTVT.

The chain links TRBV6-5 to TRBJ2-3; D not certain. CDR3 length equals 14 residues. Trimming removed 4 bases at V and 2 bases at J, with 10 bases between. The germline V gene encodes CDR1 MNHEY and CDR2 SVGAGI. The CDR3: CASSSNTFTDTQYF. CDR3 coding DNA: TGTGCCAGCAGTTCCAACACCTTCACAGATACGCAGTATTTT.

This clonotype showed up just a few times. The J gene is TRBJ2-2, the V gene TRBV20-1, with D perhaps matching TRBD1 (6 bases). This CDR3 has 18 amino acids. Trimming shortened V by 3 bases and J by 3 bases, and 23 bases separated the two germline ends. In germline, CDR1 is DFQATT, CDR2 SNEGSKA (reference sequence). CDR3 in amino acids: CSARSAENRDTDTGELFF. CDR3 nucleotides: TGCAGTGCTAGGAGTGCGGAAAACCGGGACACCGACACCGGGGAGCTGTTTTTT.